The 15 T cell receptor beta chains presented below share a single source sample, sequenced in a study of post-analysis software for immune sequencing data. Antigens for these TCRs are unknown. General observations from the study: Patients showed TRBV5-6, TRBV5-1 and TRBV20-1 among roughly 5 TRBV segments more frequent than in controls.

Prepared libraries of TCR beta cDNA carried unique molecular identifiers. TCRdb reanalysed the PCR reads using MiXCR and keeps one entry per CDR3 protein. In the table there are fewer than 700,000 distinct CDR3 sequences, 40% to 50% of which are singletons. Material: blood. The receptors here all came from a girl aged 10 to 17 with multiple sclerosis.

A few counts support this clonotype. This chain links TRBV7-3 with TRBJ1-2; no definite D call. CDR1 and CDR2 from the germline V gene are SGHTA and FQGTGA. Trimming left V 1 base short and J 2 bases short, with 8 bases between. The CDR3 sequence is 14 residues long. This CDR3 is CASSLNPDNYGYTF. CDR3 bases: TGTGCCAGCAGCTTAAATCCGGACAACTATGGCTACACCTTC.

The V gene is TRBV4-1, the J gene TRBJ2-7, with TRBD2 matching over 10 bases. The J segment lost 6 bases and the V segment lost 3 bases, leaving 17 bases of the junction unmatched. The CDR3 is made up of 18 amino acids. Germline CDR1 is MGHRA and CDR2 is YSYEKL. The CDR3: CASSQGPAGGPRLVEQYF. The CDR3 nucleotides are TGCGCCAGCAGCCAGGGTCCAGCGGGAGGGCCGAGGCTCGTCGAGCAGTACTTC.

V usage is TRBV20-1 and J usage is TRBJ2-1; 9 nucleotides line up with TRBD2. The CDR3 has 14 residues. The V gene's germline CDR1 is DFQATT and CDR2 SNEGSKA (reference sequence). V lost 6 bases to trimming and J lost 4 bases; unmatched junction nucleotides: 7. The CDR3 here is CSALTSGPYNEQFF. CDR3 in DNA: TGCAGTGCCCTCACTAGCGGGCCTTACAATGAGCAGTTCTTC.

Concerning this clonotype: Since a much larger clone is just one base distant, this may be a read error. The chain combines TRBV20-1 with TRBJ2-1, with TRBD2 matching 8 bases. Looked up from germline, CDR1 is DFQATT and CDR2 is SNEGSKA (reference sequence). V shed 5 bases, J shed 4 bases, and the junction held 16 bases outside the gene matches. The CDR3 runs 17 residues. CDR3 sequence (DNA): TGCAGTGCTGAACCGGGGACTAGGGGGTTAGGTTACAATGAGCAGTTCTTC. This codes for CSAEPGTRGLGYNEQFF.

This chain uses TRBV13 with TRBJ2-1; 8 bases are a match to TRBD1. Looked up from germline, CDR1 is PRHDT and CDR2 is FYEKMQ (reference sequence). There are 15 residues in the CDR3. Trimming at V came to 0 bases and at J to 11 bases, leaving 9 bases not matched to a gene. The CDR3: CASSLGQGATYQQFF. The CDR3 nucleotides are TGTGCCAGCAGCTTAGGGCAGGGGGCCACTTATCAGCAGTTCTTC. The whole variable domain, remainder taken from reference TRBV13 and TRBJ2-1, is AAGVIQSPRHLIKEKRETATLKCYPIPRHDTVYWYQQGPGQDPQFLISFYEKMQSDKGSIPDRFSAQQFSDYHSELNMSSLELGDSALYFCASSLGQGATYQQFFGPGTRLTVL.

Only one count was recorded for this clonotype. The V gene is TRBV7-2, the J gene TRBJ1-6; TRBD1 agrees at 7 bases. The junction had 15 bases not matched to a gene; V was cut back by 4 bases and J by 6 bases. The CDR3 is made up of 18 amino acids. Germline-derived CDR1 and CDR2 are SGHTA and FQGNSA. The DNA of the CDR3 is TGTGCCAGCAGCTCCCAAGGACAGGACTTGACTGGTAATTCACCCCTCCACTTT. Protein sequence: CASSSQGQDLTGNSPLHF. The complete variable domain, with remaining parts taken from reference TRBV7-2 and TRBJ1-6, reads GAGVSQSPSNKVTEKGKDVELRCDPISGHTALYWYRQSLGQGLEFLIYFQGNSAPDKSGLPSDRFSAERTGGSVSTLTIQRTQQEDSAVYLCASSSQGQDLTGNSPLHFGNGTRLTVT.

This clonotype was seen only a few times. V and J are TRBV7-6 and TRBJ2-7; D remains unclear. There are 16 residues in the CDR3. The V end was cut by 1 base, the J end by 5 bases, with 18 bases between. In germline, CDR1 is SGHVS, CDR2 FNYEAQ. This CDR3 reads CASSLEVAPLGNEQYF. CDR3 bases: TGTGCCAGCAGCTTAGAGGTGGCCCCGCTAGGGAACGAGCAGTACTTC.

This clonotype was picked up a small number of times. This chain joins TRBV20-1 and TRBJ1-2; a possible D gene is TRBD1 (6 bases). The V gene's germline CDR1 is DFQATT and CDR2 SNEGSKA (reference sequence). V was clipped by 3 bases and J by 6 bases, with 11 bases between them. The CDR3 loop spans 12 amino acids. The CDR3 is CSASRRGDGYTF. As DNA, the CDR3 is TGCAGTGCTAGCCGCAGGGGAGATGGCTACACCTTC.

The chain combines TRBV28 with TRBJ2-2; 7 positions agree with TRBD2. V lost 3 bases and J lost 1; bases outside the gene matches: 11. CDR3 size: 18 residues. In germline, CDR1 is MDHEN, CDR2 SYDVKM. The CDR3 coding sequence is TGTGCCAGCAGTTTGAGTCGGTGGGGGGGTGAGAACACCGGGGAGCTGTTTTTT. Translated, it gives CASSLSRWGGENTGELFF.

This clonotype appeared a few times. The rearrangement links TRBV7-8 to TRBJ2-6; D may be TRBD1 or TRBD2 (5 bases each). CDR3 length: 15 residues. Trimming removed 5 bases at V and 2 bases at J, with 10 bases between. CDR1 is SGHVS, CDR2 FQNEAQ, per germline. The CDR3: CASSPSRAGANVLTF. CDR3 DNA sequence: TGTGCCAGCAGCCCTAGCAGGGCTGGGGCCAACGTCCTGACTTTC.

The genes are TRBV6-4 and TRBJ2-3, with 9 bases aligning to TRBD2. With 2 bases clipped from V and 9 bases from J, the junction kept 6 bases outside the gene matches. Germline CDR1 and CDR2: MRHNA and SNTAGT. This CDR3 contains 14 residues. The CDR3 region is CASSDGGSGGTQYF. In nucleotides, the CDR3 is TGTGCCAGCAGTGACGGAGGTAGCGGGGGCACGCAGTATTTT.

This chain links TRBV12-3 or TRBV12-4 with TRBJ2-7, with a tentative D call TRBD2 (5 bases). The V end lost 7 bases, the J end lost 5 bases, and 18 bases lay between the germline ends. This CDR3 is 14 amino acids long. CDR3 loop: CASTSIRERNEQYF. CDR3 bases: TGTGCCAGCACCTCCATCCGGGAACGGAACGAGCAGTACTTC.

This clonotype was picked up a small number of times. The rearrangement joins TRBV12-3 or TRBV12-4 to TRBJ1-1; D ambiguous. CDR3 length equals 13 residues. V shed 5 bases and J shed 5 bases, with 12 bases lying between them. The CDR3 sequence: CASSLNGETEAFF. The CDR3 DNA is TGTGCCAGCAGTCTTAATGGGGAAACTGAAGCTTTCTTT.

The chain's CDR3 is CATSDLTSAYNEQFF. The CDR3, as DNA: TGTGCCACCAGTGATTTGACTAGCGCTTACAATGAGCAGTTCTTC. The V and J genes are TRBV24-1 and TRBJ2-1, with 7 bases matching TRBD2. After removal of 0 bases from V and 4 bases from J, the junction contained 2 bases not matched to a gene. The V gene's germline CDR1 is KGHDR and CDR2 SFDVKD. This CDR3 contains 15 residues.

This clonotype was found a few times. The chain links TRBV29-1 to TRBJ2-3; D not resolved. Germline V gene data show CDR1 as SQVTM and CDR2 as ANQGSEA. Trimming cost V 4 bases and J 2 bases, with 10 bases left between them. The CDR3 has 13 residues. The CDR3 DNA is TGCAGCGTTGCCTCCGGGTCCACAGATACGCAGTATTTT. It translates to CSVASGSTDTQYF.